Each of the 14 T cell receptor beta chains below was sequenced from the same sample in a study of T cell responses to AZD1222 COVID-19 vaccine. Data came from immunoSEQ multiplex PCR; TCRdb stores just in-frame clones and leaves some out. The sample holds over 80,000 clones; about 89% are singletons and the top ten take around 8.3%. The input for sequencing was peripheral blood, taken 28 days after the second AZD1222 dose. The receptors were sampled from an adult who received the AZD1222 COVID-19 vaccine.

This rearrangement joins TRBV28 to TRBJ1-5; D may be TRBD1 (5 bases). The CDR3 has 13 residues. V gave up 10 bases and J gave up 4 bases, with 14 bases separating them. Germline V CDR1 and CDR2: MDHEN, SYDVKM. The CDR3 spells CATTGGDNQPQHF. The DNA of the CDR3 is TGTGCCACCACGGGGGGGGATAATCAGCCCCAGCATTTT. Drawing the rest from reference TRBV28 and TRBJ1-5, the complete variable domain is DVKVTQSSRYLVKRTGEKVFLECVQDMDHENMFWYRQDPGLGLRLIYFSYDVKMKEKGDIPEGYSVSREKKERFSLILESASTNQTSMYLCATTGGDNQPQHFGDGTRLSIL.

The chain has TRBV6-2 or TRBV6-3 and TRBJ1-6; the D is unclear. CDR1 MNHEY and CDR2 SVGEGT come from the germline V gene. This CDR3 is built from 13 residues. Trimming removed 2 bases from V and 5 bases from J, with 4 bases in between. CDR3 nucleotides: TGTGCCAGCAGTTACAAGGATAATTCACCCCTCCACTTT. Translating it yields CASSYKDNSPLHF.

This rearrangement joins TRBV28 to TRBJ1-5; tentatively, D is TRBD1 (5 bases). V gave up 7 bases and J gave up 3 bases, with 7 bases separating them. Germline V gene sequence: CDR1 MDHEN, CDR2 SYDVKM. This CDR3 has 12 residues. CDR3 DNA: TGTGCCAGCAACAGGAACAATCAGCCCCAGCATTTT. Protein: CASNRNNQPQHF. Supplemented by reference TRBV28 and TRBJ1-5, the full variable domain reads DVKVTQSSRYLVKRTGEKVFLECVQDMDHENMFWYRQDPGLGLRLIYFSYDVKMKEKGDIPEGYSVSREKKERFSLILESASTNQTSMYLCASNRNNQPQHFGDGTRLSIL.

The V call is TRBV29-1, the J call TRBJ2-1, with D perhaps given as TRBD1 or TRBD2 (5 bases each). The CDR3 runs to 13 residues. The V gene's germline CDR1 is SQVTM and CDR2 ANQGSEA. V was pared by 1 base and J by 7 bases, with 11 bases between. CDR3 amino acids: CSVEVLGVNEQFF. The CDR3 nucleotides read TGCAGCGTTGAAGTGCTGGGGGTTAATGAGCAGTTCTTC.

The rearrangement joins TRBV11-2 to TRBJ2-7, with TRBD2 matching over 14 bases. CDR1 SGHAT and CDR2 FQNNGV come from the germline V gene. The CDR3 sequence is 15 residues long. The V gene end was trimmed by 5 bases and the J gene end by 3 bases; junction bases not matched to a gene: 3. For the CDR3, the DNA is TGTGCCAGCAGCGCGGGACTAGCGGGAGTCTACGAGCAGTACTTC. This translates into CASSAGLAGVYEQYF.

This clone showed up just once. V usage is TRBV2 and J usage is TRBJ1-5; the D gene is possibly TRBD1 (6 bases). Germline lookup yields CDR1 SNHLY and CDR2 FYNNEI. There are 15 residues in the CDR3. Trimming shortened V by 0 bases and J by 4 bases, and 10 bases separated the two germline ends. Written as DNA, the CDR3 is TGTGCCAGCAGTGAAGCGCTCACAGGGAATCAGCCCCAGCATTTT. Protein product: CASSEALTGNQPQHF.

The chain has TRBV11-2 and TRBJ1-2; D is ambiguous. V was clipped by 1 base and J by 2 bases, with 8 bases between them. The CDR3 spans 14 residues. Germline CDR1 is SGHAT and CDR2 is FQNNGV. CDR3 region: CASSLGLLNYGYTF. DNA for the CDR3: TGTGCCAGCAGCTTAGGATTACTCAACTATGGCTACACCTTC.

This clone has more than one count but fewer than ten. The V call is TRBV24-1, the J call TRBJ2-2, with TRBD2 matching 8 bases. The CDR3 length is 18 residues. J was trimmed by 3 bases and V by 3 bases; bases with no gene match: 11. Germline lookup yields CDR1 KGHDR and CDR2 SFDVKD. The CDR3 protein is CATSDRTSLGGYTGELFF. The CDR3 DNA reads as TGTGCCACCAGTGATCGGACTAGCCTCGGGGGGTACACCGGGGAGCTGTTTTTT.

This chain links TRBV5-1 with TRBJ1-4; 12 bases match TRBD1. CDR1 is SGHRS, CDR2 YFSETQ, per germline. This CDR3 has 14 amino acids. V lost 4 bases to trimming and J lost 8 bases; unmatched junction nucleotides: 3. CDR3 DNA: TGCGCCAGCAGCGCGGGACAGGGGGCGGAAAAACTGTTTTTT. The encoded protein is CASSAGQGAEKLFF.

The rearrangement joins TRBV6-2 or TRBV6-3 to TRBJ1-5; D not certain. There are 18 residues in the CDR3. Trimming cost V 0 bases and J 0 bases, with 15 bases left between them. Per the germline V gene, CDR1 is MNHEY and CDR2 is SVGEGT. The CDR3 spells CASSYSTRFPLSNQPQHF. CDR3 DNA sequence: TGTGCCAGCAGTTACTCGACTCGGTTCCCACTTAGCAATCAGCCCCAGCATTTT.

J is TRBJ2-2 and V is TRBV11-3, with D perhaps TRBD1 (5 bases). The CDR3 covers 13 residues. The ends were cut back, 9 bases at V and 4 bases at J, with 12 bases in the middle. Germline V CDR1 and CDR2: SGHNT, YENEEA. The CDR3 reads CARINRSTGELFF. CDR3 bases: TGTGCCAGGATAAACAGGAGCACCGGGGAGCTGTTTTTT.

The chain couples TRBV9 to TRBJ2-2; TRBD1 aligns across 8 bases. The CDR3 contains 17 residues. CDR1 is SGDLS and CDR2 is YYNGEE in the germline V gene. Trimming cost V 3 bases and J 2 bases; bases outside gene matches: 9. In DNA, the CDR3 is TGTGCCAGCAGCGCTGGACAGGGTGTGAGAAACACCGGGGAGCTGTTTTTT. Translated, it gives CASSAGQGVRNTGELFF.

The CDR3 loop reads CASRYSANEKLFF. For the CDR3, the DNA is TGTGCCAGCAGATACAGTGCTAATGAAAAACTGTTTTTT. The gene calls are TRBV6-2 or TRBV6-3 and TRBJ1-4; D is ambiguous. Germline-derived CDR1 and CDR2 are MNHEY and SVGEGT. The CDR3 has 13 amino acids. Trimming shortened V by 6 bases and J by 3 bases, and 8 bases separated the two germline ends.

The V gene is TRBV14, the J gene TRBJ2-1; a weak D match, TRBD1 (5 bases). Germline V gene sequence: CDR1 SGHDN, CDR2 FVKESK. This CDR3 is built from 15 residues. V was cut by 1 base and J by 4 bases, with 11 bases left in between. Written as DNA, the CDR3 is TGTGCCAGCAGCCAAGTCGGGCAGGGATACAATGAGCAGTTCTTC. The encoded protein is CASSQVGQGYNEQFF.